These 18 T cell receptor beta chains share one sample of origin, sequenced in a study of prognosis after radiotherapy for stage I lung cancer. With two-round multiplex PCR, TCR beta CDR3 sequences were amplified from genomic DNA. Round one of PCR was performed, and it used primers specific to each TRBV and TRBJ gene. In TCRdb, the multiplex PCR reads were re-called with MiXCR into one record per CDR3 protein. The data show 13,000 or so distinct CDR3 sequences, less than 50% seen once. The source material was PBMCs, sampled before or after stereotactic body radiation therapy (not recorded which). Receptors originate from a donor over 45 with non-small cell lung cancer.

J is TRBJ2-5 and V is TRBV3-1, with D maybe TRBD1 (6 bases). This CDR3 is 17 amino acids long. Germline V gene data show CDR1 as LGHDT and CDR2 as YNNKEL (reference sequence). The CDR3 spells CANRPGHAEEHEETQYF. The CDR3 bases are TGTGCTAACCGACCGGGACATGCCGAAGAGCATGAAGAGACCCAGTACTTC.

This clonotype has just one count. Mismatch with germline at one junction end may stem from a read error. This chain connects TRBV20-1 to TRBJ2-7; 13 bases fit TRBD2. CDR1 and CDR2 (germline): DFQATT, SNEGSKA (reference sequence). The CDR3 is 14 residues long. CDR3 sequence: CGANKGLAGIEQYF. CDR3 coding DNA: TGCGGTGCTAACAAGGGACTAGCGGGAATCGAGCAGTACTTC.

This clonotype showed up just once. This likely traces to a read error, being one base from a far larger clone. The V gene is TRBV5-1, the J gene TRBJ2-1, with 8 bases aligning to TRBD1. This CDR3 is built from 13 residues. Germline V CDR1 and CDR2: SGHRS, YFSETQ. J lost 10 bases, V lost 4 bases, and 7 bases had no gene match. The CDR3 region is CASSATGAGEQFF. CDR3 bases: TGCGCCAGCAGCGCGACAGGGGCAGGCGAGCAGTTCTTC.

As to this clonotype: A far more abundant clone sits one base away, making this likely a read error. This chain joins TRBV24-1 and TRBJ2-7; tentatively, D is TRBD2 (5 bases). The J call may not be correct, given that the DNA end is closer to TRBJ2-5. Germline assignment: CDR1 KGHDR and CDR2 SFDVKD. The CDR3 sequence is 13 residues long. Here the CDR3 DNA reads TGTGCCACCAGTGATGGTAGCGTAGAGACCCAGTACTTC. This translates into CATSDGSVETQYF.

The chain employs TRBV6-1 and TRBJ2-7; the match to TRBD2 covers 13 bases. CDR3 length: 16 residues. The J segment lost 0 bases and the V segment lost 9 bases, leaving 8 bases of the junction unmatched. Germline values: CDR1 MNHNS, CDR2 SASEGT. The CDR3 DNA is TGTGCCAGAGCCGGGACTAGCGGGATGCGCTCCTACGAGCAGTACTTC. The encoded protein is CARAGTSGMRSYEQYF.

The chain employs TRBV29-1 and TRBJ2-7; D may match TRBD1 or TRBD2 (5 bases each). The ends were cut back, 5 bases at V and 5 bases at J, with 13 bases in the middle. The CDR3 length is 12 residues. Germline CDR1 SQVTM, CDR2 ANQGSEA. CDR3 bases: TGCAGCGTTCCAGAGGGGAACAACGAGCAGTACTTC. As protein: CSVPEGNNEQYF.

The rearrangement links TRBV5-1 to TRBJ2-1, with 8 nucleotides matching TRBD2. V dropped 4 bases and J dropped 7; count of bases not matched to a gene: 13. Germline V gives CDR1 SGHRS, CDR2 YFSETQ. The CDR3 is made up of 16 amino acids. The CDR3: CASSGGEDGRVNEQFF. The CDR3 DNA is TGCGCCAGCAGCGGTGGGGAGGACGGGAGGGTGAATGAGCAGTTCTTC.

The CDR3 is CASDRGLASDEQFF. CDR3 nucleotide sequence: TGTGCCAGCGATAGGGGACTAGCTTCCGATGAGCAGTTCTTC. V is TRBV7-9 and J is TRBJ2-1, with 9 nucleotides matching TRBD2. Germline values: CDR1 SEHNR, CDR2 FQNEAQ (reference sequence). The CDR3 totals 14 residues. After removal of 8 bases from V and 8 bases from J, the junction contained 10 bases not matched to a gene.

This clonotype was seen a handful of times. The DNA of the CDR3 is TGTGCCAGCAGTTTATTTCGGACTAGCTACAATGAGCAGTTCTTC. This encodes CASSLFRTSYNEQFF. The chain recombines TRBV27 with TRBJ2-1, with 7 bases that match TRBD2. CDR3 length: 15 amino acids. Germline CDR1 reads MNHEY; CDR2 reads SMNVEV (reference sequence). Unmatched junction bases numbered 3, after V lost 1 base and J lost 3 bases.

This clonotype is labeled as medium-sized. This chain connects TRBV18 to TRBJ1-2; 7 bases align to TRBD1. This CDR3 comprises 13 residues. Germline-derived CDR1 and CDR2 are KGHSH and LQKENI. The J segment lost 3 bases and the V segment lost 2 bases, leaving 0 bases of the junction unmatched. As DNA, the CDR3 is TGTGCCAGCTCACCAACAGGGGACTATGGCTACACCTTC. This sequence encodes CASSPTGDYGYTF. Complete variable domain (other parts from reference TRBV18 and TRBJ1-2): NAGVMQNPRHLVRRRGQEARLRCSPMKGHSHVYWYRQLPEEGLKFMVYLQKENIIDESGMPKERFSAEFPKEGPSILRIQQVVRGDSAAYFCASSPTGDYGYTFGSGTRLTVV.

In its sample, this clonotype was seen many times. V usage is TRBV7-2 and J usage is TRBJ2-5, with D perhaps matching TRBD1 or TRBD2 (5 bases each). In germline, CDR1 is SGHTA, CDR2 FQGNSA. Trimming shortened V by 4 bases and J by 5 bases, and 14 bases separated the two germline ends. The CDR3 spans 14 residues. For the CDR3, the DNA is TGTGCCAGCAGCTCGGGACCCGGGCGGGAGACCCAGTACTTC. This sequence encodes CASSSGPGRETQYF.

This sequence joins TRBV12-3 or TRBV12-4 and TRBJ2-2, with D perhaps matching TRBD2 (6 bases). This CDR3 has 15 residues. Trimming cost V 7 bases and J 7 bases, with 19 bases left between them. CDR3 amino acids: CASTYLGGHVGELFF. The DNA of the CDR3 is TGTGCCAGCACTTACCTAGGAGGGCATGTCGGGGAGCTGTTTTTT.

This clonotype is medium-sized in the sample. V gene TRBV5-1 combines with J gene TRBJ1-1; 10 bases line up with TRBD1. Losses at the gene ends were 4 bases for V and 6 bases for J; bases not matched to a gene: 6. Germline loops: CDR1 SGHRS, CDR2 YFSETQ. The CDR3 covers 14 residues. The CDR3 DNA sequence: TGCGCCAGCAGCACCAGACAGGGGGCGTCTGAAGCTTTCTTT. Protein product: CASSTRQGASEAFF.

As concerns this clonotype: A junction boundary mismatches the germline segment, possibly from a read error. The chain is built from TRBV6-2 or TRBV6-3 and TRBJ1-1; D uncertain. Germline assignment: CDR1 MNHEY and CDR2 SVGEGT. The CDR3 is 13 amino acids. The CDR3 DNA sequence: TGCGCCAGATGTGAACAGACGAACACTGAAGCTTTCTTT. Translating it yields CARCEQTNTEAFF.

In its sample, this clonotype ranks as medium-sized. The chain couples TRBV11-2 to TRBJ2-3, with TRBD1 as a possible D gene (6 bases). CDR1 and CDR2 (germline): SGHAT, FQNNGV. Trimming removed 4 bases from V and 4 bases from J, with 18 bases in between. The CDR3 runs 16 residues. For the CDR3, the DNA is TGTGCCAGCAGCTCCTACGGCGCAGGGGTCGCAGATACGCAGTATTTT. Encoded protein: CASSSYGAGVADTQYF. Based on the CDR3 plus reference TRBV11-2 and TRBJ2-3, the full variable domain is EAGVAQSPRYKIIEKRQSVAFWCNPISGHATLYWYQQILGQGPKLLIQFQNNGVVDDSQLPKDRFSAERLKGVDSTLKIQPAKLEDSAVYLCASSSYGAGVADTQYFGPGTRLTVL.

The chain employs TRBV12-3 or TRBV12-4 and TRBJ2-7; no definite D call. The CDR3 contains 14 residues. Trimming stripped 5 bases from V and 5 bases from J, with 16 bases between. DNA of the CDR3: TGTGCCAGCAGTCCCCTCGGAGAGCGAGACGAGCAGTACTTC. Its protein is CASSPLGERDEQYF.

Worth noting for this clonotype: One end of the junction is discordant with germline, which a read error may explain. The chain couples TRBV20-1 to TRBJ2-1; 7 positions agree with TRBD2. The CDR3 contains 18 residues. Germline lookup yields CDR1 DFQATT and CDR2 SNEGSKA (reference sequence). CDR3 region: CSASRRQSGTTLYNDQFF. The CDR3 DNA is TGTAGTGCTAGTCGGCGTCAGTCCGGGACTACCTTATACAATGATCAGTTCTTC.

In regard to this clonotype: A junction end diverges from the germline sequence, so it may reflect a read error. The gene calls are TRBV6-1 and TRBJ1-1; 7 nucleotides match TRBD1. Germline V gene sequence: CDR1 MNHNS, CDR2 SASEGT. The CDR3 consists of 16 residues. CDR3 sequence reads: CASSQISPRGATQAFF. As DNA, the CDR3 is TGTGCCAGCAGCCAAATAAGCCCCAGGGGGGCCACTCAAGCTTTCTTC.